Given below is one TCR beta chain in context. Antigen unknown. While the first cohort had fewer than 850 subjects, the donors belonged to the separate validation cohort of 100 to 150 subjects. This CDR3 contains 15 residues. In germline, CDR1 is LNHNV, CDR2 YYDKDF (reference sequence). J was trimmed by 10 bases and V by 6 bases; bases with no gene match: 15. This sample was included in a study of cytomegalovirus exposure and HLA in healthy donors. Notes on the study in general: Subsequent analysis of the 120 or so validation repertoires found a tendency for first-cohort TCR clusters to co-occur.

The data were produced by immunoSEQ multiplex PCR, yet TCRdb's version contains in-frame clones alone and is incomplete. Found here are 140,000 to 150,000 clones, about nine tenths of them singletons; the top ten hold roughly 0.7%. The chain employs TRBV15 and TRBJ2-1; 7 nucleotides line up with TRBD2. Specimen: PBMCs. This clonotype was obtained from a young man in good health and CMV-seronegative. CDR3 in amino acids: CATRSRERGIVEQFF. CDR3 sequence (DNA): TGTGCCACCAGGTCCCGGGAGCGGGGCATCGTCGAGCAGTTCTTC.